This TCR beta chain was captured in a study of T cells expressing NK-cell markers. Study-wide background: Sorted CD3+CD56+NKG2C+, CD3+CD56+NKG2C- and CD3+CD56-NKG2C+ T cells supplied TCR beta repertoires.

TCRdb reprocessed the 5' RACE reads, keeping one entry per CDR3 protein, no DNA. The table for this sample gives 500,000 to 600,000 distinct CDR3 sequences. Findings of the study overall: About six donors carried dominant NKG2C+ clonotypes that made up roughly 1.0-7.5% of their CD8+ T cells.

Concerning this clonotype itself: Its antigen remains unidentified.

Input material: blood T cells: a sorted CD56 or NKG2C T cell subset, CD4+ or CD8+ T cells, or bulk PBMC T cells (not recorded which). This TCR was recovered from a man aged 18 to 29 in good health.

The CDR3 sequence is CASRINSGGRLNEQFF. V is TRBV27 and J is TRBJ2-1; TCRdb designates TRBD2, a call that cannot be tested without DNA. The CDR3 is 16 residues long. From germline, CDR1 is MNHEY and CDR2 SMNVEV (reference sequence).